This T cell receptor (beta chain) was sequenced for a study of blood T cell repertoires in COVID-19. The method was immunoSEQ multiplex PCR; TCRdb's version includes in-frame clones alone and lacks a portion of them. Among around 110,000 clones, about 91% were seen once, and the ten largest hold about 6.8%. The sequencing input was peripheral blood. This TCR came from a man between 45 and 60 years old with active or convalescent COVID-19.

The CDR3 sequence: CASSLTLSGRGYYEQFF. The CDR3 DNA is TGCGCCAGCAGCTTGACCTTAAGCGGGAGGGGTTACTATGAGCAGTTCTTC. The chain is built from TRBV5-1 and TRBJ2-1; TRBD2 matches at 10 bases. CDR3 size: 17 residues. The trim removed 1 base at V and 8 bases at J, leaving 12 bases unmatched. Germline values: CDR1 SGHRS, CDR2 YFSETQ.